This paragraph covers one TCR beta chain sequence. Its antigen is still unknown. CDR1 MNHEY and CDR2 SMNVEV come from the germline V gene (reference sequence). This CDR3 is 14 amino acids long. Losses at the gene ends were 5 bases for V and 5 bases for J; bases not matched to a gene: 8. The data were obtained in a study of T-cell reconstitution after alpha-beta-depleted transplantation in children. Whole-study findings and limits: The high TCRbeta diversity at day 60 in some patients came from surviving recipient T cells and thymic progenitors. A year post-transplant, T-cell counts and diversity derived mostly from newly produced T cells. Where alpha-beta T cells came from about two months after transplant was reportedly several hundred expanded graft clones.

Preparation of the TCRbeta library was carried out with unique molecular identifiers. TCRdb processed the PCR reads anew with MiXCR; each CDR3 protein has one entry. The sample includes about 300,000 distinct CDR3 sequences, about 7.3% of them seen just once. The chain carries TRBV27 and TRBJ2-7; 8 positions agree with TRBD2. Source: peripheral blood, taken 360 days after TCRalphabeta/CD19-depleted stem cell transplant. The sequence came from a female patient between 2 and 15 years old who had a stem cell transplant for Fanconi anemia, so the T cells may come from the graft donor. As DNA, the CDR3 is TGTGCCAGCAGTCCCCTCAGCGGGAGTGACGAGCAGTACTTC. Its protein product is CASSPLSGSDEQYF.